The present T cell receptor (beta chain) was sequenced within a study of CD8+ T cells in alopecia areata. The treatment was: oral pan-JAK inhibitor, 5-10 mg twice daily. Sequencing used cDNA as its template, made by extracting RNA and reverse transcribing it. Using immunoSEQ multiplex PCR, the repertoire was profiled, and TCRdb retains in-frame clones only, with some absent. The table has 95,000 to 150,000 clones, around 56% seen once. V was pared by 3 bases and J by 0 bases, with 7 bases of the junction left unmatched. The CDR3 runs to 16 residues. Germline CDR1 and CDR2: GTSNPN and SVGIG (reference sequence). Overall study findings and caveats: Because one nonresponder was included, the link of baseline CD8+ expansion to response is considered uncertain. During tofacitinib treatment, many expanded lesional clones remained in scalp and blood. Scalp lesions, especially in alopecia totalis/universalis, had higher clonality than normal scalp.

With regard to this clone: Its specificity is unknown.

This TCR came from a human donor with alopecia areata. The input for sequencing was CD4+ T cells sorted from blood, taken at week 4, from a patient treated with tofacitinib. The chain employs TRBV30 and TRBJ2-2; 7 bases match TRBD1. The CDR3 DNA is TGTGCCTGGAGCCCGGCCGGGACAGCGAACACCGGGGAGCTGTTTTTT. Amino acids: CAWSPAGTANTGELFF.